The clone carrying this TCR beta chain was detected only a few times. Its target is not known. The data belong to a study of metastatic and nonmetastatic thyroid tumors. The overall study: Repertoire data that came from the blood and tumor or nodule tissue of malignant and benign thyroid patients were compared.

The CDR3 consists of 13 residues. The V end lost 9 bases, the J end lost 4 bases, and 12 bases lay between the germline ends. Per the germline V gene, CDR1 is MNHEY and CDR2 is SMNVEV (reference sequence). Original processing notes: CDR3 differences across clinicopathological groups were used to build a distant-metastasis classifier for papillary thyroid cancer. TCRdb re-called the PCR reads via MiXCR. The V and J calls were not made by the authors but by TCRdb's processing. The sample yields under 20,000 clones, roughly a third seen once. Patients underwent thyroid surgery, and none had received any treatment before it. General study points: Reportedly, malignant thyroid tumors had significantly higher TCR beta diversity than benign nodules, in blood and tumor.

The rearrangement links TRBV27 to TRBJ2-2; the D is unclear. This TCR was recovered from a male donor with papillary thyroid cancer or a benign thyroid nodule (not recorded which). Some clones in this sample may be carry-over from other donors' samples. Sample: tumor tissue. CDR3 in DNA: TGTGCCAGTCAACGGGTCCCCACCGGGGAGCTGTTTTTT. It specifies CASQRVPTGELFF.